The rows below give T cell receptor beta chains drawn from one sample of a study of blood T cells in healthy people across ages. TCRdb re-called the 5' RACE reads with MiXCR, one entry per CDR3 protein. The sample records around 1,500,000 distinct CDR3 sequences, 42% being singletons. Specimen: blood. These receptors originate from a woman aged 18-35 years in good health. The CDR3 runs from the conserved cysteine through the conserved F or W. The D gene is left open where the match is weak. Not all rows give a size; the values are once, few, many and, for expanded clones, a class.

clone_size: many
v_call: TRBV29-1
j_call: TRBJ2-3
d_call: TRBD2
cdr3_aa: CSVLAGGTDTQYF
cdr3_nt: TGCAGCGTACTAGCGGGAGGCACAGATACGCAGTATTTT

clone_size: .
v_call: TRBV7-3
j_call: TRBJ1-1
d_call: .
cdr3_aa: CASSSDWGAEAFF
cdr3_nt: TGTGCCAGCAGCTCCGACTGGGGCGCTGAAGCTTTCTTT

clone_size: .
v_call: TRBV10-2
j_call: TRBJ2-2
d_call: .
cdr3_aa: CASTAGPTNTGELFF
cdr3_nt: TGCGCCAGCACCGCGGGACCGACGAACACCGGGGAGCTGTTTTTT

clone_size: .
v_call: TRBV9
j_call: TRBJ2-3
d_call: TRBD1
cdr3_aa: CASSRGHPPADTQYF
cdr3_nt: TGTGCCAGCAGCAGGGGGCACCCTCCCGCAGATACGCAGTATTTT

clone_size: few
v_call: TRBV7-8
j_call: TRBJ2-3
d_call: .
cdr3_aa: CASSFKGGTSTDTQYF
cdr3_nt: TGTGCCAGCAGCTTCAAGGGGGGAACTAGCACAGATACGCAGTATTTT

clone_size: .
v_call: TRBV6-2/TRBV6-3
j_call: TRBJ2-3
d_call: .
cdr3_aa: CASSPPLAGLSTDTQYF
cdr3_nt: TGTGCCAGCAGTCCCCCCCTCGCAGGGCTAAGCACAGATACGCAGTATTTT

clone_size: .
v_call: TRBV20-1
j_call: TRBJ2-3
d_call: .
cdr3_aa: CSASLRITDTQYF
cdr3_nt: TGCAGTGCTAGTTTGAGGATCACAGATACGCAGTATTTT

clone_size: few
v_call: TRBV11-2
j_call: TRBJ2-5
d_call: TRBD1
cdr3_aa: CASSPGTGNFLETQYF
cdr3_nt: TGTGCCAGCAGCCCTGGGACAGGGAATTTCCTAGAGACCCAGTACTTC

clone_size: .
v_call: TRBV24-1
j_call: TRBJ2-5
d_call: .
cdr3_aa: CATGRGNEQYF
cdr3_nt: TGTGCCACCGGACGGGGCAATGAGCAGTACTTC

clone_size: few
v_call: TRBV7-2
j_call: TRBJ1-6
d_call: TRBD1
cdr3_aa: CASSLGGTAYKTLHF
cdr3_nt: TGTGCCAGCAGCTTAGGGGGGACAGCTTACAAGACCCTCCACTTT

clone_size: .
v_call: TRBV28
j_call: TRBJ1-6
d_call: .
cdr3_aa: CASSLGQGVNPPLHF
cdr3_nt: TGTGCCAGCAGTTTGGGTCAGGGAGTCAATCCACCCCTCCACTTT

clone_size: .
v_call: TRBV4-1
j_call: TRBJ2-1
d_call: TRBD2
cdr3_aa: CASSQGAGGTYNEQFF
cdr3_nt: TGCGCCAGCAGCCAAGGAGCGGGGGGTACCTACAATGAGCAGTTCTTC

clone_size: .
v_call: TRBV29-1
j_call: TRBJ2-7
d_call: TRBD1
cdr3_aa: CSATSGTAVSYNEQYF
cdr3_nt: TGCAGCGCCACCTCCGGGACAGCAGTCTCTTACAATGAGCAGTACTTC

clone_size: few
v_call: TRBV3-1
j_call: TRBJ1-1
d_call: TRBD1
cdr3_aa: CASTYRGSGTEAFF
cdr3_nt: TGTGCCAGCACCTACAGGGGATCGGGCACTGAAGCTTTCTTT

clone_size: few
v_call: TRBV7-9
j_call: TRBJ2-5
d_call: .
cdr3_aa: CASSLAAMRETQYF
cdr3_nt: TGTGCCAGCAGCTTAGCGGCTATGAGGGAGACCCAGTACTTC

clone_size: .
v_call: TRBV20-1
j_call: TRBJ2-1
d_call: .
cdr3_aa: CSAWGSVPSYNEQFF
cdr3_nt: TGCAGTGCTTGGGGTAGCGTGCCCTCCTACAATGAGCAGTTCTTC

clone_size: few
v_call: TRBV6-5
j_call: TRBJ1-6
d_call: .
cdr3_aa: CASTGARQEANSPLHF
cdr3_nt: TGTGCCAGCACCGGAGCCAGACAGGAGGCTAATTCACCCCTCCACTTT

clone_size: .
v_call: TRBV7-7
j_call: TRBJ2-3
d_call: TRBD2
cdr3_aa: CASSLEAGTREFTDTQYF
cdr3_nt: TGTGCTAGCAGCTTAGAAGCCGGGACTAGAGAATTCACAGATACGCAGTATTTT

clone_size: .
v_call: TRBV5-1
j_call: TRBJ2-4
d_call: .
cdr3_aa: CASSLAGGSGLGIQYF
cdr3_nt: TGCGCCAGCAGCTTGGCCGGCGGATCGGGCCTTGGCATTCAGTACTTC

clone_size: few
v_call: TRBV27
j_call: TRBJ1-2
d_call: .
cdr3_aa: CASSSRRLANYGYTF
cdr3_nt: TGTGCCAGCAGTTCCAGACGGCTAGCTAACTATGGCTACACCTTC

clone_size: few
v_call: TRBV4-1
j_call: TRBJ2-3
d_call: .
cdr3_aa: CASSPPAERPSTDTQYF
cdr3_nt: TGCGCCAGCAGCCCTCCCGCGGAACGCCCTAGCACAGATACGCAGTATTTT

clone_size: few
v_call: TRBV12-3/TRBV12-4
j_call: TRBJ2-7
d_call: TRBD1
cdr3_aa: CASSPPTGGSYEQYF
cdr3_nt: TGTGCCAGCAGCCCACCGACAGGGGGCTCCTACGAGCAGTACTTC

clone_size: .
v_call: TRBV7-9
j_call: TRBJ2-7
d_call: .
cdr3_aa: CASSLGTAGGFYEQYF
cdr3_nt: TGTGCCAGCAGCTTAGGGACAGCGGGCGGGTTCTACGAGCAGTACTTC

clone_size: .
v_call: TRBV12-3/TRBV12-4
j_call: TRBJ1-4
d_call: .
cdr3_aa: CASSLPGGNEKLFF
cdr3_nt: TGTGCCAGCAGTCTACCCGGGGGTAATGAAAAACTGTTTTTT

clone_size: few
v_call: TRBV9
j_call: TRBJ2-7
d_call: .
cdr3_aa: CASSVGGALYEQYF
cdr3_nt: TGTGCCAGCAGCGTAGGGGGAGCCCTATACGAGCAGTACTTC

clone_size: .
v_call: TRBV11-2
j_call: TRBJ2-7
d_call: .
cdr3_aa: CASSPVKAPYEQYF
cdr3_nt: TGTGCCAGCAGCCCCGTAAAAGCCCCCTACGAGCAGTACTTC

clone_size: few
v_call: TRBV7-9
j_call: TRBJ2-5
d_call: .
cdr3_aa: CASSFRGKETQYF
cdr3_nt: TGTGCCAGCAGCTTTAGGGGGAAAGAGACCCAGTACTTC

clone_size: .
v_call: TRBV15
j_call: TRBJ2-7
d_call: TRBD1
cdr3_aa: CATSREEQGDEQYF
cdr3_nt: TGTGCCACCAGCAGAGAGGAACAGGGGGACGAGCAGTACTTC

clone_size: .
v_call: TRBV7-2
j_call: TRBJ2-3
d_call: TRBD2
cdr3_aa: CAHGRRGGTDTQYF
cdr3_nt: TGTGCCCACGGGAGGCGGGGGGGCACAGATACGCAGTATTTT

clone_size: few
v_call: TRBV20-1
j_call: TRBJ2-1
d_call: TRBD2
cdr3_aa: CSARVRLAGEGSYNEQFF
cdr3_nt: TGCAGTGCTAGAGTGAGGCTAGCGGGGGAAGGCTCCTACAATGAGCAGTTCTTC

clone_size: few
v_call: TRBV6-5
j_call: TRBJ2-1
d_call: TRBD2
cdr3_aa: CASRGISSGYNEQFF
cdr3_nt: TGTGCCAGCCGGGGGATATCTAGCGGGTACAATGAGCAGTTCTTC

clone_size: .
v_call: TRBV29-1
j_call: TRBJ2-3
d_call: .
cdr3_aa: CSGTDYPSTDTQYF
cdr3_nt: TGCAGCGGGACCGACTACCCAAGCACAGATACGCAGTATTTT

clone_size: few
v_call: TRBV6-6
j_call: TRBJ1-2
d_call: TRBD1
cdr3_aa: CASSYPITGEDGYTF
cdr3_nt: TGTGCCAGCAGTTACCCAATTACAGGGGAGGATGGCTACACCTTC

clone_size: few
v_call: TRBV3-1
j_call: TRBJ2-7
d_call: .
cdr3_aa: CASTEGNPYEQYF
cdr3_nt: TGTGCCAGCACTGAAGGGAATCCCTACGAGCAGTACTTC

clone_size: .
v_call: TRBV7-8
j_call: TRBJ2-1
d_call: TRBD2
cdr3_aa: CASSWTSGTYNEQFF
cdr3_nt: TGTGCCAGCAGCTGGACTAGCGGTACCTACAATGAGCAGTTCTTC

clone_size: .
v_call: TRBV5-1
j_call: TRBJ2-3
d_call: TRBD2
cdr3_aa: CASIWGTSGTDTQYF
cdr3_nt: TGCGCCAGCATCTGGGGGACTAGCGGCACAGATACGCAGTATTTT

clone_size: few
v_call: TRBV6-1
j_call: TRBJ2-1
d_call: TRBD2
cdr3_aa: CASSTMTSGFPYNEQFF
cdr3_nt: TGTGCCAGCAGTACGATGACTAGCGGATTCCCCTACAATGAGCAGTTCTTC

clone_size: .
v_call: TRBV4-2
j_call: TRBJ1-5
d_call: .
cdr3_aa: CASSHIFDRKLDQPQHF
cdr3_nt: TGTGCCAGCAGCCATATATTCGACAGAAAGTTGGATCAGCCCCAGCATTTT

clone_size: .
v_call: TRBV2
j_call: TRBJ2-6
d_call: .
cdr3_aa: CASSEVGGSGANVLTF
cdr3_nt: TGTGCCAGCAGTGAAGTAGGGGGCTCTGGGGCCAACGTCCTGACTTTC

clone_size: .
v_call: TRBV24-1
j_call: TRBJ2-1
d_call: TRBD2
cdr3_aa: CATSDTSGPYNEQFF
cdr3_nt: TGTGCCACCAGTGATACTAGCGGGCCTTACAATGAGCAGTTCTTC

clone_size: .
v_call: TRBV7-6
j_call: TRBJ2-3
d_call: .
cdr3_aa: CASSLRTGSIGDTQYF
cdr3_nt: TGTGCCAGCAGCTTAAGAACAGGGTCGATTGGGGATACGCAGTATTTT

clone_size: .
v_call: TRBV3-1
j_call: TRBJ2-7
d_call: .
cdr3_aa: CASSQGRGSGYEQYF
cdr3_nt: TGTGCCAGCAGCCAAGGAAGAGGGAGTGGGTACGAGCAGTACTTC

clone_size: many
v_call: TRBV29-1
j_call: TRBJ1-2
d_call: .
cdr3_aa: CSVIAGGNYGYTF
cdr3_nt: TGCAGCGTTATAGCAGGAGGGAACTATGGCTACACCTTC

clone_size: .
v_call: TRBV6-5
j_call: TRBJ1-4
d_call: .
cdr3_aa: CASSLRTDRFEKLFF
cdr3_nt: TGTGCCAGCAGTCTTCGGACAGACCGGTTTGAAAAACTGTTTTTT

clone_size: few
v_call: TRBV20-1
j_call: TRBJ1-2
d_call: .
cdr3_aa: CSARAVATTGYTF
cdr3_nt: TGCAGTGCTAGAGCTGTCGCGACAACCGGCTACACCTTC

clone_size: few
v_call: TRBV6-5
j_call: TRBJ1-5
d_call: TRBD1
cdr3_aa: CASRSGTAPNQPQHF
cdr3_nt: TGTGCCAGCAGGTCTGGGACAGCTCCCAATCAGCCCCAGCATTTT

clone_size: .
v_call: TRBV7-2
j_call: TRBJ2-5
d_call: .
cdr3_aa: CANSLKETQYF
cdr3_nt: TGTGCCAACAGCCTTAAAGAGACCCAGTACTTC

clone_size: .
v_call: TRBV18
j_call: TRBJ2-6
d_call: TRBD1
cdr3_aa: CASSLGTAHSGANVLTF
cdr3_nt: TGTGCCAGCTCACTGGGGACAGCGCACTCTGGGGCCAACGTCCTGACTTTC

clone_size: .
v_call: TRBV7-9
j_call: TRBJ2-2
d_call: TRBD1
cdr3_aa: CASSPAGTVNTGELFF
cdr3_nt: TGTGCCAGCAGTCCCGCCGGGACAGTGAACACCGGGGAGCTGTTTTTT